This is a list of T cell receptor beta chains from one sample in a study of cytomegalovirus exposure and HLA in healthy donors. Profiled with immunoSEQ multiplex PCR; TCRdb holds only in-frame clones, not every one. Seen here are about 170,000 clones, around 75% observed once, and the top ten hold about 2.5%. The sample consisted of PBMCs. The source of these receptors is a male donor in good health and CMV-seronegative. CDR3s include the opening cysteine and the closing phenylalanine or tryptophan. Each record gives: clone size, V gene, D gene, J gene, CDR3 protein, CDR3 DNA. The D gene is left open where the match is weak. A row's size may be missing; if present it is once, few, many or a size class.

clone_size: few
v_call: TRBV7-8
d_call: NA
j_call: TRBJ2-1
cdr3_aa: CASSLARSQFF
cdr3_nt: TGTGCCAGCAGCTTAGCGCGATCTCAGTTCTTC

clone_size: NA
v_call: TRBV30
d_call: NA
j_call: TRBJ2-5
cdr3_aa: CACHPRHQETQYF
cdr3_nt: TGTGCCTGCCACCCGCGGCACCAAGAGACCCAGTACTTC

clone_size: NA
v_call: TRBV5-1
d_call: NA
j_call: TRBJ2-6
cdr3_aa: CASSVLQGGSGANVLTF
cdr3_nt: TGCGCCAGCAGCGTCTTACAGGGCGGCTCTGGGGCCAACGTCCTGACTTTC

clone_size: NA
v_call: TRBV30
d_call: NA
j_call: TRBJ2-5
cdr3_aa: CAWSPPGETQYF
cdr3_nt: TGTGCCTGGAGTCCACCGGGAGAGACCCAGTACTTC

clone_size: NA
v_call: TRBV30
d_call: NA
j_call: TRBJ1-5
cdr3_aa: CAWSIVGAAQPQHF
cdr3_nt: TGTGCCTGGAGTATAGTAGGGGCCGCTCAGCCCCAGCATTTT

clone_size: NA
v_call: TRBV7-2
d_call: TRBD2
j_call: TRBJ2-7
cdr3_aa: CASEGRGASRHEQYF
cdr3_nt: TGTGCCAGCGAAGGGAGGGGCGCATCCAGGCACGAGCAGTACTTC

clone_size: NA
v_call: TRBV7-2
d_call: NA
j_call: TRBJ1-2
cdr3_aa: CASSLGGGDYGYTF
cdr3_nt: TGTGCCAGCAGCTTAGGTGGAGGCGACTATGGCTACACCTTC

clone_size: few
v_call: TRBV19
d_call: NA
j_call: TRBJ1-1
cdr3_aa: CASSIVSGQGRRTEAFF
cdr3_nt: TGTGCCAGTAGTATTGTTTCCGGCCAGGGGCGTCGCACTGAAGCTTTCTTT

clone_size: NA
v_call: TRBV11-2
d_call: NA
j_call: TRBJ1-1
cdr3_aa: CASSPWGGGTEAFF
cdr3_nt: TGTGCCAGCAGCCCGTGGGGGGGCGGCACTGAAGCTTTCTTT

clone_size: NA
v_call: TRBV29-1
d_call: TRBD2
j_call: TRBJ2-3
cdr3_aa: CSARGGGTDTQYF
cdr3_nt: TGCAGCGCGCGGGGGGGTGGGACAGATACGCAGTATTTT

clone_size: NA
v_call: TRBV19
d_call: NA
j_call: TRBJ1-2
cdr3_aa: CASSPTGLLDGYTF
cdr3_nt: TGTGCCAGTAGTCCCACAGGGCTCCTAGATGGCTACACCTTC

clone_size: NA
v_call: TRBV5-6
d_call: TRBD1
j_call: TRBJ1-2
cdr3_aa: CASSYITFQGGYGYTF
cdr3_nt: TGTGCCAGCAGCTACATAACCTTTCAGGGGGGCTATGGCTACACCTTC

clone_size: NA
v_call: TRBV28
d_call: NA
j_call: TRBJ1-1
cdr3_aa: CASSLLPMNTEAFF
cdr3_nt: TGTGCCAGCAGTTTACTGCCTATGAACACTGAAGCTTTCTTT

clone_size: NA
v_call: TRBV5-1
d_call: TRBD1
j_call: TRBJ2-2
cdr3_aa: CASGTEYGELFF
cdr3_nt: TGCGCCAGTGGGACAGAGTACGGGGAGCTGTTTTTT

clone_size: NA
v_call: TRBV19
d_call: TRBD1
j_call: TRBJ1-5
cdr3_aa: CASKTGAQNQPQHF
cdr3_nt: TGTGCCAGTAAGACAGGGGCGCAAAATCAGCCCCAGCATTTT

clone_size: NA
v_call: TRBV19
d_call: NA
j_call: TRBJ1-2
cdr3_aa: CASREDRYYGYTF
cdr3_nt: TGTGCCAGTAGGGAGGACCGATACTATGGCTACACCTTC

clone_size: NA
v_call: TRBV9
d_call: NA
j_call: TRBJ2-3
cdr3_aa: CASSGTGSTDTQYF
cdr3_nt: TGTGCCAGCAGCGGAACCGGGTCCACAGATACGCAGTATTTT

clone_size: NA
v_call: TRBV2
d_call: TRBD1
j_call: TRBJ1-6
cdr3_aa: CASSPRIQGRKINSPLHF
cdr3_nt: TGTGCCAGCAGTCCACGGATACAGGGGAGAAAGATTAATTCACCCCTCCACTTT

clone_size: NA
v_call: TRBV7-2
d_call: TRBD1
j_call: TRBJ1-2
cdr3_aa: CASSLGYRGLGGYTF
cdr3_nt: TGTGCCAGCAGCTTAGGGTACAGGGGGCTTGGAGGCTACACCTTC

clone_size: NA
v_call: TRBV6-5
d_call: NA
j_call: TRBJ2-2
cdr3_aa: CASSYAGLSNTGELFF
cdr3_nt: TGTGCCAGCAGTTACGCGGGACTGTCGAACACCGGGGAGCTGTTTTTT

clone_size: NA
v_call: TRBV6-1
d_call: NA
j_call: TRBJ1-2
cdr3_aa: CASTTGDGGYTF
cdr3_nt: TGTGCCAGTACCACAGGAGATGGTGGCTACACCTTC

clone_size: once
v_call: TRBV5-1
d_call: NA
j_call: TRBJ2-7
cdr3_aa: CASSLTYSRTVPYEQYF
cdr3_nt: TGCGCCAGCAGCTTGACATACTCTCGGACAGTGCCCTACGAGCAGTACTTC

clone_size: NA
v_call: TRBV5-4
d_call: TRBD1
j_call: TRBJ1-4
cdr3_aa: CASSPGTGSGKNEKLFF
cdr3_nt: TGTGCCAGCAGCCCCGGGACAGGGTCTGGGAAAAATGAAAAACTGTTTTTT

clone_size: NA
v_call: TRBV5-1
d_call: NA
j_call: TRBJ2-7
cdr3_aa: CASTPGPHRATYEQYF
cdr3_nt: TGCGCCAGCACCCCCGGCCCACACAGGGCCACCTACGAGCAGTACTTC

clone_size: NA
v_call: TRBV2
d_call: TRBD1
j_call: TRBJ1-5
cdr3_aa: CASKNDRVNQPQHF
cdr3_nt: TGTGCCAGCAAAAACGACAGGGTCAATCAGCCCCAGCATTTT

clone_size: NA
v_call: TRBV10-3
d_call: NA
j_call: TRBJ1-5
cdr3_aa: CAISESTGMGQPQHF
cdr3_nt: TGTGCCATCAGTGAGTCAACAGGGATGGGGCAGCCCCAGCATTTT

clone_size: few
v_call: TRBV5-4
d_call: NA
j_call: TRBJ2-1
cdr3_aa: CASSLASGDEQFF
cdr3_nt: TGTGCCAGCAGCTTGGCCTCAGGGGATGAGCAGTTCTTC

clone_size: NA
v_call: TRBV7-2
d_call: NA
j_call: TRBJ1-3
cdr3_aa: CASSLAGRNSGNTIYF
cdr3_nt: TGTGCCAGCAGCTTAGCGGGGCGCAACTCTGGAAACACCATATATTTT

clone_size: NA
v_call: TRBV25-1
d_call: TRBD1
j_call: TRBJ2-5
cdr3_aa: CASSGTGGFGETQYF
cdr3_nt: TGTGCCAGCAGTGGGACAGGGGGCTTTGGGGAGACCCAGTACTTC